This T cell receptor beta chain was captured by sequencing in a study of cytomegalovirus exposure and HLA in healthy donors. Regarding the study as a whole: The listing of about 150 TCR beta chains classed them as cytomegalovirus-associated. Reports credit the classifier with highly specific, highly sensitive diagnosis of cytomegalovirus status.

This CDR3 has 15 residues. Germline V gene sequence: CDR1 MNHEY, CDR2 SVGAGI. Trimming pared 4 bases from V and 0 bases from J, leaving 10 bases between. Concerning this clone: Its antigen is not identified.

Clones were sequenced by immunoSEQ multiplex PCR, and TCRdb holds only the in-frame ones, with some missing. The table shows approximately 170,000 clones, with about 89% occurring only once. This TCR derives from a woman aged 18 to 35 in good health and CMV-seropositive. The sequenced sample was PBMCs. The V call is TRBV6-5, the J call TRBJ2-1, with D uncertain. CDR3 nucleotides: TGTGCCAGCAGTTCCTACTTAGACTCCTACAATGAGCAGTTCTTC. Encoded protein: CASSSYLDSYNEQFF.